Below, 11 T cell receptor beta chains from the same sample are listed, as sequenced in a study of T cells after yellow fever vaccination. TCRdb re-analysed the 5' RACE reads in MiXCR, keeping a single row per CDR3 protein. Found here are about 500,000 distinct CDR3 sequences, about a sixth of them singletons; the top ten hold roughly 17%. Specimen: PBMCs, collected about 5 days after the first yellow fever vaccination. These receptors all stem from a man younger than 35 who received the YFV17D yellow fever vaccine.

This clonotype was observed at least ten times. CDR3 DNA sequence: TGTGCCAGCAGCTTAGCCGGGAGCTCCTACGAGCAGTACGTC. Translated, it gives CASSLAGSSYEQYV. The rearrangement uses TRBV7-2 and TRBJ2-7; a possible D gene is TRBD2 (6 bases). Trimming removed 0 bases at V and 0 bases at J, with 6 bases between. The CDR3 totals 14 residues. Germline CDR1 reads SGHTA; CDR2 reads FQGNSA.

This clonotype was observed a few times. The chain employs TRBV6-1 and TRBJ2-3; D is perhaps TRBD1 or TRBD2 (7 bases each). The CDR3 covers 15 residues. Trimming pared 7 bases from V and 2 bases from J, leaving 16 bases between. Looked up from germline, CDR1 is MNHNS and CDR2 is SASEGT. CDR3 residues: CASNTRGGPTDTQYF. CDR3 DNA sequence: TGTGCCAGCAATACCAGGGGGGGCCCCACAGATACGCAGTATTTT.

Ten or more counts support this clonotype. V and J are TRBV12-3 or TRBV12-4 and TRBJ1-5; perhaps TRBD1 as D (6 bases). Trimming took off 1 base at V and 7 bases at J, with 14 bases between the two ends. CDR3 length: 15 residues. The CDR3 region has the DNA TGTGCCAGCAGTTTAGGGTGGGCAGGGGCGCAGCCCCAGCATTTT. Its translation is CASSLGWAGAQPQHF.

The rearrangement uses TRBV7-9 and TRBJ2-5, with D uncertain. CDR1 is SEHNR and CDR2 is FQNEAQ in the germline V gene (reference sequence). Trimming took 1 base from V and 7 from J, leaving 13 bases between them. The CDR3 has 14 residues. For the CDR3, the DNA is TGTGCCAGCAGCTTAGTTCCCAGCGTGGGGACCCAGTACTTC. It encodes CASSLVPSVGTQYF.

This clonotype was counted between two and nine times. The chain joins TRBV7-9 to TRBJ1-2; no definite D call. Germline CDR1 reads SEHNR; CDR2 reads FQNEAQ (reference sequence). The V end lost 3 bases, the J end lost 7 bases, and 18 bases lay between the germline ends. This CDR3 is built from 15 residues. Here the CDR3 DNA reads TGTGCCAGCAGCTTCCAGGTGTCCAAAGTCGCTGGCTACACCTTC. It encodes CASSFQVSKVAGYTF.

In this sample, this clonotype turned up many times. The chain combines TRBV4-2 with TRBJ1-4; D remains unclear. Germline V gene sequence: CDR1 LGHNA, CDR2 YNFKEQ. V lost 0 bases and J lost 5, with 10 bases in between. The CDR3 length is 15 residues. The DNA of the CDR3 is TGTGCCAGCAGCCAAGAACACCGCCGGAATGAAAAACTGTTTTTT. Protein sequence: CASSQEHRRNEKLFF.

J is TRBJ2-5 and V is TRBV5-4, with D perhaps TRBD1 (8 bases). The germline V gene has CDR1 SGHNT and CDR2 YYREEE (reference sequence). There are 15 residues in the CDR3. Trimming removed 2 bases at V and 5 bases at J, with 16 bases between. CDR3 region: CASSFTGGAWETQYF. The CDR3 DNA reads TGTGCCAGCAGCTTCACAGGGGGGGCCTGGGAGACCCAGTACTTC.

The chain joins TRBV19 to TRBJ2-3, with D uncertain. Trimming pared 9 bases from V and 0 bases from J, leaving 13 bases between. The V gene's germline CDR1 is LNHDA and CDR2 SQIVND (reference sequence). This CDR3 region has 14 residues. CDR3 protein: CASTTLTSTDTQYF. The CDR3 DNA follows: TGTGCCAGCACCACCCTCACTAGCACAGATACGCAGTATTTT.

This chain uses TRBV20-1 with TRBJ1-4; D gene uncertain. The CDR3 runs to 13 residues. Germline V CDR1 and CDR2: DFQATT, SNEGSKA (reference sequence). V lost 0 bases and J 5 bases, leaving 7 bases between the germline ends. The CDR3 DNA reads TGCAGTGCTAGAGAATTTGGAAATGAAAAACTGTTTTTT. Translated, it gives CSAREFGNEKLFF.

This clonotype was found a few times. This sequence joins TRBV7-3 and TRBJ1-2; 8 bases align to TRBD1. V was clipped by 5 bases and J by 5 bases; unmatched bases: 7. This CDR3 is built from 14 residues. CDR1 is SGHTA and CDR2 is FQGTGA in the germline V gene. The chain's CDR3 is CASSEQDREYGYTF. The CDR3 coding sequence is TGTGCCAGCAGCGAACAGGACAGGGAGTATGGCTACACCTTC.

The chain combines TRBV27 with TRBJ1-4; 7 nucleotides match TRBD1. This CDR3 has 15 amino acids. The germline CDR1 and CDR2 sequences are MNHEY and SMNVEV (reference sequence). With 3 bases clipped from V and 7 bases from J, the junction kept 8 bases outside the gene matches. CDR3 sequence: CASSFDPEGAEKLFF. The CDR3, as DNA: TGTGCCAGCAGTTTCGACCCAGAGGGGGCTGAAAAACTGTTTTTT.